The text below deals with one TCR beta chain. The entry originates in a study of blood T cell repertoires in COVID-19. Study-wide background: There were acute and convalescent COVID-19 samples, and they came from the United States, Italy and Spain. PBMCs, B-cell-depleted T cells, or T cells provided the cDNA or gDNA that made up the material.

The germline CDR1 and CDR2 sequences are MNHEY and SVGAGI. This CDR3 has 13 amino acids. J was trimmed by 8 bases and V by 7 bases; bases with no gene match: 7. Original handling: Reference gene primer amplification in the assay estimated nucleated cell counts. The method was immunoSEQ multiplex PCR; TCRdb's version includes in-frame clones alone and lacks a portion of them. That table is the source of V, J and clone size, and D and trimming were worked out from the DNA. The sample has around 120,000 clones; about 85% are singletons. Sequenced sample: peripheral blood. This chain uses TRBV6-5 with TRBJ1-4; 7 bases are shared with TRBD1. This TCR derives from a man aged 35 to 55 with active or convalescent COVID-19. DNA of the CDR3: TGTGCCAGCATGACAGGGTTTACGGAAAAACTGTTTTTT. Its translation: CASMTGFTEKLFF.